This T cell receptor (beta chain) was documented in a study of a mutant IDH1 vaccine in newly diagnosed glioma. Details on this clone: Its specificity is not known.

Specified time point: week 47, end of study. Every vaccine dose comprised 300 ug of mutant IDH1 20-mer peptide plus topical imiquimod. Germline V gene data show CDR1 as SEHNR and CDR2 as FQNEAQ (reference sequence). Trimming removed 5 bases at V and 3 bases at J, with 14 bases between. CDR3 length equals 14 residues. Only in-frame clones appear in the TCRdb table, and some are missing; sequencing was by immunoSEQ multiplex PCR. The sample has tens of thousands of clones; more than 75% are singletons. Sequences were derived from PBMCs, sampled from a glioma patient whose treatment included an IDH1 peptide vaccine. The rearrangement joins TRBV7-9 to TRBJ2-7; D uncertain. The sequence was collected from a man aged 35-49 years with glioma. Some clones in this sample may be carry-over from other donors' samples. CDR3 DNA: TGTGCCAGCAGCCCCCCGACGGTAGACTACGAGCAGTACTTC. It codes for CASSPPTVDYEQYF. Supplemented by reference TRBV7-9 and TRBJ2-7, the full variable domain reads DTGVSQNPRHKITKRGQNVTFRCDPISEHNRLYWYRQTLGQGPEFLTYFQNEAQLEKSRLLSDRFSAERPKGSFSTLEIQRTEQGDSAMYLCASSPPTVDYEQYFGPGTRLTVT.